This TCR beta chain is from a study of T cell responses to AZD1222 COVID-19 vaccine. Clones were read by immunoSEQ multiplex PCR, and TCRdb kept only the in-frame ones, dropping some. The data contain about 84,000 clones, approximately 90% of them singletons. Germline trimming cut 5 bases from V and 3 bases from J; bases unmatched to any gene: 5. The CDR3 has 14 amino acids. Germline V gene lookup returns CDR1 SGHNT and CDR2 YENEEA. The TCR comes from an adult in good health. The V call is TRBV11-3, the J call TRBJ1-1; 8 bases map to TRBD1. The sequencing here drew on peripheral blood, taken on day 0 of AZD1222 vaccination. Here the CDR3 reads CASSLQGGYTEAFF. The CDR3 DNA sequence: TGTGCCAGCAGCCTACAGGGGGGGTACACTGAAGCTTTCTTT.